The 31 T cell receptor beta chains below were found in one sample sequenced in a study of cytomegalovirus exposure and HLA in healthy donors. Assay: immunoSEQ multiplex PCR; the TCRdb copy retains only in-frame clones and omits some. The sample includes 90,000 or so clones, roughly 85% of them seen just once. The sample comprised PBMCs. The receptor set was obtained from a man between 18 and 35 years old in good health and CMV-seropositive.

This sequence joins TRBV10-1 and TRBJ2-3, with D possibly TRBD1 on 6 matching bases. V lost 3 bases to trimming and J lost 0 bases, with 10 bases between them. The CDR3 length is 15 residues. The germline V gene encodes CDR1 WNHNN and CDR2 SYGVQD (reference sequence). CDR3 DNA: TGCGCCAGCAGTGACAGGGGAACTAGCACAGATACGCAGTATTTT. It codes for CASSDRGTSTDTQYF.

V is TRBV27 and J is TRBJ2-1; 7 bases agree with TRBD2. From germline, CDR1 is MNHEY and CDR2 SMNVEV (reference sequence). The CDR3 is 17 residues long. The V segment lost 3 bases and the J segment 9 bases; nucleotides outside the gene matches: 17. CDR3 amino acids: CASSFVPLVVGGGEQFF. The CDR3 nucleotides are TGTGCCAGCAGTTTTGTTCCACTAGTAGTGGGCGGGGGTGAGCAGTTCTTC.

The rearrangement uses TRBV5-5 and TRBJ2-7; 8 bases are shared with TRBD1. Germline V gives CDR1 SGHKS, CDR2 YYEKEE (reference sequence). The V gene end was trimmed by 0 bases and the J gene end by 2 bases; junction bases not matched to a gene: 7. The CDR3 sequence is 16 residues long. Here the CDR3 DNA reads TGTGCCAGCAGCTTGGGACAGGGGATGATCACCTACGAGCAGTACTTC. The encoded protein is CASSLGQGMITYEQYF.

This chain joins TRBV29-1 and TRBJ1-2, with no clear D. CDR1 SQVTM and CDR2 ANQGSEA come from the germline V gene. V shed 3 bases and J shed 2 bases, with 16 bases lying between them. The CDR3 covers 15 residues. CDR3 loop: CSVEWTYNGNYGYTF. The CDR3 DNA sequence: TGCAGCGTTGAGTGGACTTATAACGGGAACTATGGCTACACCTTC. Combining the CDR3 with reference TRBV29-1 and TRBJ1-2 gives the whole variable domain SAVISQKPSRDICQRGTSLTIQCQVDSQVTMMFWYRQQPGQSLTLIATANQGSEATYESGFVIDKFPISRPNLTFSTLTVSNMSPEDSSIYLCSVEWTYNGNYGYTFGSGTRLTVV.

V gene TRBV7-9 combines with J gene TRBJ1-5; 12 bases map to TRBD1. The trim removed 3 bases at V and 7 bases at J, leaving 4 bases unmatched. The CDR3 extends over 15 amino acids. Germline assignment: CDR1 SEHNR and CDR2 FQNEAQ (reference sequence). The CDR3 bases are TGTGCCAGCAGCTTGGGGACAGGGGGCAGCCAGCCCCAGCATTTT. This sequence encodes CASSLGTGGSQPQHF.

The rearrangement uses TRBV18 and TRBJ2-5; a weak D match, TRBD2 (6 bases). Per germline, CDR1 KGHSH and CDR2 LQKENI. The CDR3 consists of 16 residues. V was trimmed by 2 bases and J by 5 bases, leaving 18 bases between them. In DNA, the CDR3 is TGTGCCAGCTCACCATCAGGTGGGGGGATCCGGGAGACCCAGTACTTC. Encoded protein: CASSPSGGGIRETQYF.

The rearrangement links TRBV19 to TRBJ1-1; TRBD1 matches 10 bases. Losses at the gene ends were 7 bases for V and 3 bases for J; bases not matched to a gene: 8. Germline V gene lookup returns CDR1 LNHDA and CDR2 SQIVND (reference sequence). This CDR3 has 15 amino acids. The CDR3 sequence: CASIRQGAQDTEAFF. CDR3 sequence (DNA): TGTGCCAGTATACGACAGGGGGCGCAGGACACTGAAGCTTTCTTT. Full variable domain (remainder filled in from reference TRBV19 and TRBJ1-1): DGGITQSPKYLFRKEGQNVTLSCEQNLNHDAMYWYRQDPGQGLRLIYYSQIVNDFQKGDIAEGYSVSREKKESFPLTVTSAQKNPTAFYLCASIRQGAQDTEAFFGQGTRLTVV.

The chain links TRBV5-1 to TRBJ2-5, with D possibly being TRBD2 (6 bases). Germline CDR1 and CDR2: SGHRS and YFSETQ. The CDR3 contains 16 residues. The germline V and J ends were trimmed by 0 bases and 3 bases, with 15 bases remaining between them. In DNA, the CDR3 is TGCGCCAGCAGCTTGGCGGGGGTACTAGTGGAAGAGACCCAGTACTTC. It encodes CASSLAGVLVEETQYF.

V usage is TRBV6-6 and J usage is TRBJ1-5; D uncertain. Germline loops: CDR1 MNHNY, CDR2 SVGAGI (reference sequence). Between the trimmed V and J ends, which lost 2 bases and 4 bases, there was a span of 6 bases. The CDR3 spans 13 residues. The CDR3 loop is CASSYLQNQPQHF. Here the CDR3 DNA reads TGTGCCAGCAGTTACCTACAGAATCAGCCCCAGCATTTT.

This rearrangement joins TRBV6-5 to TRBJ1-2, with TRBD1 matching over 8 bases. CDR3 length: 16 amino acids. The V gene's germline CDR1 is MNHEY and CDR2 SVGAGI. V was pared by 2 bases and J by 4 bases, with 9 bases of the junction left unmatched. The CDR3 sequence is CASSYTTNTGGYGYTF. Written as DNA, the CDR3 is TGTGCCAGCAGTTACACGACGAACACAGGGGGCTATGGCTACACCTTC.

The chain couples TRBV7-8 to TRBJ2-1; TRBD2 agrees at 13 bases. Losses at the gene ends were 1 base for V and 8 bases for J; bases not matched to a gene: 11. This CDR3 contains 18 residues. In germline, CDR1 is SGHVS, CDR2 FQNEAQ. The CDR3 region is CASSLVWTSGSAGDEQFF. CDR3 nucleotides: TGTGCCAGCAGCTTAGTTTGGACTAGCGGGAGTGCTGGGGATGAGCAGTTCTTC.

A remark on this clone: This sample includes further DNA sequences coding for the same CDR3. The chain combines TRBV28 with TRBJ2-1; 10 bases match TRBD2. The CDR3 sequence is 15 residues long. Trimming at V came to 2 bases and at J to 2 bases, leaving 0 bases not matched to a gene. The germline CDR1 and CDR2 sequences are MDHEN and SYDVKM. The CDR3, as DNA: TGTGCCAGCAGTTTACTAGCGGGAGCCTACAATGAGCAGTTCTTC. Its translation: CASSLLAGAYNEQFF.

The chain links TRBV14 to TRBJ2-2; D unresolved. Germline V gene sequence: CDR1 SGHDN, CDR2 FVKESK. The V end was cut by 2 bases, the J end by 0 bases, with 7 bases between. The CDR3 loop spans 15 amino acids. The CDR3 region is CASSQTRTNTGELFF. CDR3 DNA: TGTGCCAGCAGCCAAACGCGAACGAACACCGGGGAGCTGTTTTTT.

J is TRBJ2-7 and V is TRBV11-2; tentatively, D is TRBD2 (7 bases). Trimming cost V 1 base and J 2 bases, with 18 bases left between them. There are 17 residues in the CDR3. Per germline, CDR1 SGHAT and CDR2 FQNNGV. The CDR3: CASSLAGGGGKAYEQYF. CDR3 coding DNA: TGTGCCAGCAGCTTAGCTGGGGGGGGCGGGAAAGCCTACGAGCAGTACTTC.

The chain carries TRBV19 and TRBJ2-7, with 7 bases fitting TRBD2. CDR1 is LNHDA, CDR2 SQIVND, per germline (reference sequence). Germline trimming cut 10 bases from V and 0 bases from J; bases unmatched to any gene: 3. This CDR3 is 12 amino acids long. CDR3: CATRDYSYEQYF. CDR3 coding DNA: TGTGCCACCCGGGACTACTCCTACGAGCAGTACTTC. Using reference TRBV19 and TRBJ2-7 for the parts outside the CDR3, the full variable domain is DGGITQSPKYLFRKEGQNVTLSCEQNLNHDAMYWYRQDPGQGLRLIYYSQIVNDFQKGDIAEGYSVSREKKESFPLTVTSAQKNPTAFYLCATRDYSYEQYFGPGTRLTVT.

The chain employs TRBV9 and TRBJ1-2; D not certain. With 4 bases removed from V and 3 bases from J, the gap between germline ends came to 10 bases. This CDR3 contains 13 residues. Germline CDR1 reads SGDLS; CDR2 reads YYNGEE. DNA of the CDR3: TGTGCCAGCAGCAGGGAGACGCACTATGGCTACACCTTC. Its protein product is CASSRETHYGYTF.

The chain is built from TRBV7-9 and TRBJ2-7; maybe TRBD1 (6 bases). CDR1 and CDR2 (germline): SEHNR, FQNEAQ (reference sequence). Trimming shortened V by 5 bases and J by 4 bases, and 15 bases separated the two germline ends. The CDR3 is 14 amino acids. CDR3 nucleotides: TGTGCCAGCAGCAAACCGGGACACAGTTACGAGCAGTACTTC. Amino acids: CASSKPGHSYEQYF.

The chain has TRBV4-2 and TRBJ1-1; 7 bases line up with TRBD1. This CDR3 spans 16 amino acids. With V trimmed by 0 bases and J by 1 base, 5 bases remained unmatched. The V gene's germline CDR1 is LGHNA and CDR2 YNFKEQ. The CDR3 here is CASSQDPNRGNTEAFF. CDR3 nucleotides: TGTGCCAGCAGCCAAGATCCGAACAGGGGGAACACTGAAGCTTTCTTT.

The V gene is TRBV10-3, the J gene TRBJ2-1, with TRBD2 matching over 10 bases. The V gene end was trimmed by 6 bases and the J gene end by 7 bases; junction bases not matched to a gene: 6. Germline V lookup: CDR1 ENHRY, CDR2 SYGVKD. The CDR3 is 14 residues long. CDR3 DNA: TGTGCCATCAGGCCACTAGCGGGGCAAAATGAGCAGTTCTTC. Its protein product is CAIRPLAGQNEQFF.

The genes are TRBV19 and TRBJ1-4; D perhaps matches TRBD1 (5 bases). V lost 8 bases and J 0 bases, leaving 16 bases between the germline ends. Germline CDR1 and CDR2: LNHDA and SQIVND (reference sequence). This CDR3 spans 16 amino acids. CDR3 DNA: TGTGCCAGTTCAAGACAGAGAATTGCAACTAATGAAAAACTGTTTTTT. This translates into CASSRQRIATNEKLFF.

This clone has only a few counts. The V call is TRBV4-1, the J call TRBJ2-7, with 8 bases identical to TRBD2. The V segment lost 1 base and the J segment 3 bases; nucleotides outside the gene matches: 8. This CDR3 region has 16 residues. Looked up from germline, CDR1 is MGHRA and CDR2 is YSYEKL. The DNA for the CDR3 is TGCGCCAGCAGCCAAGGGTGGGCAGCGGGGGACTACGAGCAGTACTTC. Translated, it gives CASSQGWAAGDYEQYF.

This chain joins TRBV2 and TRBJ1-1, with D unclear. Per germline, CDR1 SNHLY and CDR2 FYNNEI. CDR3 length: 13 residues. V lost 4 bases and J lost 1, with 7 bases in between. The CDR3 nucleotides read TGTGCCAGCAGTGGCGACACGAACACTGAAGCTTTCTTT. Its translation: CASSGDTNTEAFF.

This chain connects TRBV28 to TRBJ1-3; 7 bases align to TRBD1. This CDR3 has 16 amino acids. Germline V gives CDR1 MDHEN, CDR2 SYDVKM. With 6 bases clipped from V and 3 bases from J, the junction kept 11 bases outside the gene matches. The CDR3 nucleotides are TGTGCCAGCAGCCCTAGACAGGGAAGAGGTGGAAACACCATATATTTT. Protein product: CASSPRQGRGGNTIYF.

The rearrangement links TRBV6-6 to TRBJ1-1; D is possibly TRBD1 (6 bases). The germline V and J ends were trimmed by 7 bases and 5 bases, with 14 bases remaining between them. The CDR3 runs to 13 residues. Germline V gene sequence: CDR1 MNHNY, CDR2 SVGAGI (reference sequence). CDR3 DNA sequence: TGTGCCAGCAATCCCAGGGGTATTACTGAAGCTTTCTTT. As protein: CASNPRGITEAFF.

The V gene is TRBV10-3, the J gene TRBJ2-7, with 13 positions matching TRBD2. CDR1 and CDR2 from the germline V gene are ENHRY and SYGVKD. Trimming cost V 7 bases and J 2 bases; bases outside gene matches: 14. There are 18 residues in the CDR3. CDR3 loop: CAITPGLAGPEPTYEQYF. The CDR3 DNA follows: TGTGCCATCACCCCGGGACTAGCGGGACCAGAACCAACCTACGAGCAGTACTTC.

The chain links TRBV6-5 to TRBJ2-1; no definite D call. CDR1 and CDR2 (germline): MNHEY, SVGAGI. V was clipped by 7 bases and J by 5 bases, with 12 bases between them. This CDR3 has 13 amino acids. CDR3 protein: CASKVQANNEQFF. The CDR3 DNA reads TGTGCCAGCAAAGTGCAGGCGAACAATGAGCAGTTCTTC.

The count of this clone is one. The chain recombines TRBV9 with TRBJ1-1, with D possibly TRBD1 on 6 matching bases. Germline V lookup: CDR1 SGDLS, CDR2 YYNGEE. This CDR3 region has 14 residues. Between the trimmed V and J ends, which lost 6 bases and 6 bases, there was a span of 18 bases. This CDR3 is CASTSGVEGAEAFF. The CDR3 bases are TGTGCCAGCACATCAGGGGTCGAAGGGGCTGAAGCTTTCTTT.

This rearrangement joins TRBV6-5 to TRBJ1-1, with D possibly TRBD1 on 6 matching bases. V was clipped by 6 bases and J by 0 bases, with 11 bases between them. The CDR3 extends over 14 amino acids. From germline, CDR1 is MNHEY and CDR2 SVGAGI. CDR3 sequence: CASSLTGMNTEAFF. CDR3 in DNA: TGTGCCAGCAGCCTAACAGGGATGAACACTGAAGCTTTCTTT.

The gene calls are TRBV5-1 and TRBJ1-1; no clear D gene. V lost 4 bases to trimming and J lost 6 bases, with 13 bases between them. Per the germline V gene, CDR1 is SGHRS and CDR2 is YFSETQ. This CDR3 is 13 amino acids long. The CDR3 DNA sequence: TGCGCCAGCAGCCCTCGTGCGATCTCTGAAGCTTTCTTT. Translating it yields CASSPRAISEAFF.

The rearrangement links TRBV9 to TRBJ2-1; 7 bases agree with TRBD2. CDR3 length: 15 amino acids. Germline V gives CDR1 SGDLS, CDR2 YYNGEE. V lost 3 bases to trimming and J lost 0 bases; unmatched junction nucleotides: 3. In DNA form, the CDR3 reads TGTGCCAGCAGCGAACGGGAGGCCTCCTACAATGAGCAGTTCTTC. It yields the protein CASSEREASYNEQFF.

V gene TRBV6-5 combines with J gene TRBJ2-7; 8 nucleotides line up with TRBD1. Germline loops: CDR1 MNHEY, CDR2 SVGAGI. This CDR3 is 14 amino acids long. V lost 2 bases, J lost 1 base, and 1 base stayed unmatched. CDR3 loop: CASSYGQGSYEQYF. The CDR3 nucleotides are TGTGCCAGCAGTTACGGACAGGGTTCCTACGAGCAGTACTTC.